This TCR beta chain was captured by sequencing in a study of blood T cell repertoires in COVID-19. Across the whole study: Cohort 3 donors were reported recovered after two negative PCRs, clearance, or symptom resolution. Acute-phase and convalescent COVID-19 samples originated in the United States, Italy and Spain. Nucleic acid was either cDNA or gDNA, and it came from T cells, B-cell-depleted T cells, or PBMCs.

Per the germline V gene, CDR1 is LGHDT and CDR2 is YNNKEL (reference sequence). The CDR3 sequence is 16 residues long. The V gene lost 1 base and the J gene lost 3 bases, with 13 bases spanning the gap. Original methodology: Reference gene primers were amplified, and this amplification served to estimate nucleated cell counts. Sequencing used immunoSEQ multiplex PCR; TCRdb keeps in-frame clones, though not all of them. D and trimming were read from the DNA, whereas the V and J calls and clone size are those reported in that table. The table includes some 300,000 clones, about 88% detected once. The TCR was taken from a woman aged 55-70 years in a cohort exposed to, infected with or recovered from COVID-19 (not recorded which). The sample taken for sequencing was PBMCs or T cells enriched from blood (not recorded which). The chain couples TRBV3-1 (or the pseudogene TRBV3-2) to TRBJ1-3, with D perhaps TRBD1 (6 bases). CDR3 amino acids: CASSQGVQGRGNTIYF. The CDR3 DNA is TGTGCCAGCAGCCAAGGTGTTCAGGGGCGTGGAAACACCATATATTTT.